This TCR beta chain emerged from a study of shared clonotypes between healthy human individuals. Study as a whole: Every donor yielded three CD4 naive, three CD4 memory, two CD8 naive and one CD8 memory plate.

The CDR3 has 13 residues. V was clipped by 6 bases and J by 2 bases, with 13 bases between them. Germline assignment: CDR1 SQVTM and CDR2 ANQGSEA. The data were produced by immunoSEQ multiplex PCR, yet TCRdb's version contains in-frame clones alone and is incomplete. Among a few million clones listed, about 90% were seen once. Specimen: naive CD4+ T cells from PBMCs. The subset was: CD45RA+ positively selected. The chain couples TRBV29-1 to TRBJ1-2; D might be TRBD1 (5 bases). This sequence originates from a man aged 18 to 29 in good health. Some clones in this sample may be carry-over from other donors' samples. CDR3 bases: TGCAGCGTCCTGGGGCATCTAAACTATGGCTACACCTTC. Amino acid sequence: CSVLGHLNYGYTF.